Below are 24 T cell receptor beta chains sequenced from a single sample in a study of cytomegalovirus exposure and HLA in healthy donors. This PCR relied on a set of 60 Vbeta primers and 13 Jbeta primers. TCRdb's copy holds only in-frame clones and misses some; the assay was immunoSEQ multiplex PCR. The sample carries about 150,000 clones, about four fifths recorded once. Sequenced input: PBMCs. The receptors shown here come from a human donor in good health.

The count of this clone is one. The DNA of the CDR3 is TGTGCCAGCAGCGGGAGAGAGTCTGGCTACACCTTC. Encoded protein: CASSGRESGYTF. V usage is TRBV5-6 and J usage is TRBJ1-2, with no clear D. Trimming stripped 4 bases from V and 7 bases from J, with 11 bases between. This CDR3 comprises 12 residues. Germline V gene lookup returns CDR1 SGHDT and CDR2 YYEEEE.

J is TRBJ2-6 and V is TRBV19; D may be TRBD2 (5 bases). CDR1 and CDR2 from the germline V gene are LNHDA and SQIVND (reference sequence). The CDR3 is made up of 16 amino acids. Trimming cost V 4 bases and J 2 bases, with 12 bases left between them. CDR3 residues: CASSNGELPGANVLTF. In nucleotides, the CDR3 is TGTGCCAGTAGTAACGGGGAGCTCCCTGGGGCCAACGTCCTGACTTTC.

This chain links TRBV5-6 with TRBJ1-3, with 10 nucleotides matching TRBD1. V was clipped by 2 bases and J by 0 bases; unmatched bases: 5. Germline V CDR1 and CDR2: SGHDT, YYEEEE. The CDR3 is made up of 17 amino acids. The CDR3 bases are TGTGCCAGCAGCTTACCAAGACAGGGGGCCTCTGGAAACACCATATATTTT. It yields the protein CASSLPRQGASGNTIYF.

This clone was seen a few times. The chain couples TRBV19 to TRBJ2-1; D unresolved. V lost 3 bases to trimming and J lost 0 bases, with 9 bases between them. The V gene's germline CDR1 is LNHDA and CDR2 SQIVND (reference sequence). The CDR3 has 15 residues. CDR3 DNA sequence: TGTGCCAGTAGTATTCTCTGGAGCTCCTACAATGAGCAGTTCTTC. Translated, it gives CASSILWSSYNEQFF.

DNA for the CDR3: TGTGCCACTGAGGCTCCCCCCCATACCTACGAGCAGTACTTC. Protein: CATEAPPHTYEQYF. The chain is built from TRBV15 and TRBJ2-7; unclear D gene. Per the germline V gene, CDR1 is LNHNV and CDR2 is YYDKDF (reference sequence). Trimming removed 9 bases from V and 2 bases from J, with 17 bases in between. The CDR3 is 14 amino acids.

The genes are TRBV9 and TRBJ2-7; 7 nucleotides align to TRBD1. V lost 3 bases and J lost 0; bases outside the gene matches: 3. From germline, CDR1 is SGDLS and CDR2 YYNGEE. The length of the CDR3 is 14 residues. The CDR3 region is CASSEQGRSYEQYF. The CDR3 bases are TGTGCCAGCAGCGAACAGGGGCGCTCCTACGAGCAGTACTTC. The whole variable domain, filled in from reference TRBV9 and TRBJ2-7, reads DSGVTQTPKHLITATGQRVTLRCSPRSGDLSVYWYQQSLDQGLQFLIQYYNGEERAKGNILERFSAQQFPDLHSELNLSSLELGDSALYFCASSEQGRSYEQYFGPGTRLTVT.

The J gene is TRBJ2-1, the V gene TRBV9, with TRBD2 as a possible D gene (6 bases). V was trimmed by 1 base and J by 3 bases, leaving 17 bases between them. CDR1 is SGDLS and CDR2 is YYNGEE in the germline V gene. The CDR3 is made up of 17 amino acids. The CDR3 DNA reads as TGTGCCAGCAGCGTAACAAGCGGGCGAAGCAGCTACAATGAGCAGTTCTTC. It specifies CASSVTSGRSSYNEQFF.

The genes are TRBV10-2 and TRBJ1-4, with 8 nucleotides matching TRBD1. Germline V gene data show CDR1 as WSHSY and CDR2 as SAAADI. V gave up 6 bases and J gave up 7 bases; unmatched junction bases: 10. This CDR3 is 15 amino acids long. The CDR3 reads CASSSSGGAGEKLFF. Written as DNA, the CDR3 is TGCGCCAGCAGCAGTTCAGGGGGCGCCGGTGAAAAACTGTTTTTT.

The CDR3 loop reads CAWSVRGAERISFF. CDR3 nucleotides: TGTGCCTGGAGTGTTCGGGGGGCGGAACGCATATCTTTCTTT. The chain is built from TRBV30 and TRBJ1-1; tentative D call: TRBD1 (6 bases). Germline CDR1 GTSNPN, CDR2 SVGIG (reference sequence). CDR3 length equals 14 residues. V was shortened by 0 bases and J by 12 bases, with 20 bases between the two germline ends. Filled out from reference TRBV30 and TRBJ1-1, the complete variable domain reads SQTIHQWPATLVQPVGSPLSLECTVEGTSNPNLYWYRQAAGRGLQLLFYSVGIGQISSEVPQNLSASRPQDRQFILSSKKLLLSDSGFYLCAWSVRGAERISFFGQGTRLTVV.

The count of this clone is one. Given the absence of the conserved phenylalanine or tryptophan at the CDR3 end, a read error is likely. The gene calls are TRBV5-4 and TRBJ2-7; TRBD2 is a possible D gene (5 bases). This CDR3 is built from 14 residues. The germline V gene has CDR1 SGHNT and CDR2 YYREEE (reference sequence). Trimming removed 1 base at V and 4 bases at J, with 12 bases between. CDR3 DNA sequence: TGTGCCAGCAGCTTGAAAGGGAGACCGTACGAGCAGTACCTC. It encodes CASSLKGRPYEQYL.

V is TRBV2 and J is TRBJ1-1, with D hard to call. This CDR3 spans 13 amino acids. Germline CDR1 reads SNHLY; CDR2 reads FYNNEI. The V gene lost 1 base and the J gene lost 3 bases, with 6 bases spanning the gap. CDR3 nucleotides: TGTGCCAGCAGTGAAGTGGAGGACACTGAAGCTTTCTTT. Translation gives CASSEVEDTEAFF.

J is TRBJ2-7 and V is TRBV29-1; 8 bases line up with TRBD1. The CDR3 extends over 12 amino acids. Losses at the gene ends were 4 bases for V and 5 bases for J; bases not matched to a gene: 4. Germline-derived CDR1 and CDR2 are SQVTM and ANQGSEA. CDR3 bases: TGCAGCGTTGGGCAGGGGGCTCACGAGCAGTACTTC. Its protein is CSVGQGAHEQYF.

V and J are TRBV7-2 and TRBJ2-7; D uncertain. CDR3 length: 12 residues. Trimming removed 3 bases from V and 4 bases from J, with 7 bases in between. The germline V gene has CDR1 SGHTA and CDR2 FQGNSA. CDR3 residues: CASSFSQYEQYF. Written as DNA, the CDR3 is TGTGCCAGCAGCTTTTCCCAGTACGAGCAGTACTTC.

The rearrangement links TRBV7-6 to TRBJ2-2; possible D gene TRBD2, 5 bases. Looked up from germline, CDR1 is SGHVS and CDR2 is FNYEAQ. The V end was cut by 3 bases, the J end by 0 bases, with 11 bases between. This CDR3 contains 16 residues. CDR3 residues: CASSFTRVANTGELFF. The CDR3 nucleotides read TGTGCCAGCAGCTTTACTAGAGTCGCGAACACCGGGGAGCTGTTTTTT.

A note on this clone: A read error may account for a junction end that differs from germline. J is TRBJ2-3 and V is TRBV7-9, with 13 bases identical to TRBD2. CDR3 length: 16 residues. Germline lookup yields CDR1 SEHNR and CDR2 FQNEAQ (reference sequence). CDR3 in DNA: TGTGCCAGCAGCTTAAATCAATGGACTAGCGGGGGCGGTCTTCTATTT. Its protein product is CASSLNQWTSGGGLLF.

This clone came up once. V usage is TRBV5-6 and J usage is TRBJ2-7; D is unclear. Per germline, CDR1 SGHDT and CDR2 YYEEEE. The CDR3 sequence is 13 residues long. V was pared by 0 bases and J by 2 bases, with 6 bases between. The CDR3 bases are TGTGCCAGCAGCTTGGCCGTAGCCTACGAGCAGTACTTC. Its protein product is CASSLAVAYEQYF. Together with reference TRBV5-6 and TRBJ2-7, the CDR3 gives the full variable domain: DAGVTQSPTHLIKTRGQQVTLRCSPKSGHDTVSWYQQALGQGPQFIFQYYEEEERQRGNFPDRFSGHQFPNYSSELNVNALLLGDSALYLCASSLAVAYEQYFGPGTRLTVT.

This chain joins TRBV9 and TRBJ1-1; 7 positions agree with TRBD1. The CDR3 length is 14 residues. Germline CDR1 is SGDLS and CDR2 is YYNGEE. Trimming cost V 0 bases and J 5 bases; bases outside gene matches: 4. CDR3 nucleotide sequence: TGTGCCAGCAGCGTAGGTAGGGGGCGTACTGAAGCTTTCTTT. It specifies CASSVGRGRTEAFF.

The chain is built from TRBV6-1 and TRBJ2-2, with a tentative D call TRBD2 (5 bases). CDR3 size: 14 residues. Germline CDR1 is MNHNS and CDR2 is SASEGT. With 5 bases removed from V and 8 bases from J, the gap between germline ends came to 15 bases. As DNA, the CDR3 is TGTGCCAGCAGTCGGAACCCAACTAGAGGGGAGCTGTTTTTT. Encoded protein: CASSRNPTRGELFF.

The chain couples TRBV29-1 to TRBJ2-2, with D tentatively TRBD2 (6 bases). The CDR3 spans 15 residues. The germline CDR1 and CDR2 sequences are SQVTM and ANQGSEA. The ends were cut back, 7 bases at V and 3 bases at J, with 18 bases in the middle. The CDR3: CSAVVSGGYTGELFF. The CDR3 DNA follows: TGCAGCGCCGTCGTAAGTGGGGGGTACACCGGGGAGCTGTTTTTT.

The chain joins TRBV28 to TRBJ2-5; D gene ambiguous. V was trimmed by 6 bases and J by 0 bases, leaving 11 bases between them. This CDR3 comprises 14 residues. Germline V gene sequence: CDR1 MDHEN, CDR2 SYDVKM. CDR3 DNA sequence: TGTGCCAGCAGCCCGTCCTTGTACCAAGAGACCCAGTACTTC. It specifies CASSPSLYQETQYF.

The V and J genes are TRBV6-1 and TRBJ1-5; maybe TRBD1 (5 bases). Trimming shortened V by 6 bases and J by 3 bases, and 15 bases separated the two germline ends. The CDR3 extends over 15 amino acids. Germline V gives CDR1 MNHNS, CDR2 SASEGT. The CDR3 DNA sequence: TGTGCCAGCAGACTAGACGGAGGGGTCAATCAGCCCCAGCATTTT. Translated: CASRLDGGVNQPQHF.

V gene TRBV21-1 combines with J gene TRBJ2-3; TRBD1, the D gene given by the table, was not confirmed from the DNA. TRBV21-1 is flagged as a pseudogene. CDR3 length: 11 residues. The CDR3 bases are TGTGCCAGCGGCAGCACAGATACGCAGTATTTT. It translates to CASGSTDTQYF.

The chain carries TRBV27 and TRBJ1-6; 7 bases are a match to TRBD1. Trimming took 5 bases from V and 14 from J; bases not matched to a gene: 9. This CDR3 comprises 13 residues. The V gene's germline CDR1 is MNHEY and CDR2 SMNVEV (reference sequence). CDR3 nucleotide sequence: TGTGCCAGCAGTCCATGGACAGGAGGTACCCTCCACTTT. Translated: CASSPWTGGTLHF.

This chain uses TRBV7-2 with TRBJ2-7, with a possible D match to TRBD1 (5 bases). The germline V gene encodes CDR1 SGHTA and CDR2 FQGNSA. The CDR3 sequence is 14 residues long. V dropped 5 bases and J dropped 2 bases, with 13 bases sitting between them. The CDR3 region is CASSTQRGPYEQYF. The DNA for the CDR3 is TGTGCCAGCAGCACGCAAAGGGGTCCCTACGAGCAGTACTTC.